This is a list of T cell receptor beta chains from one sample in a study of cytomegalovirus exposure and HLA in healthy donors. Method: immunoSEQ multiplex PCR; TCRdb's copy keeps in-frame clones and lacks some. The sample carries about 63,000 clones, 89% recorded once. Material for sequencing was PBMCs. All receptors come from a young woman in good health and CMV-seronegative. CDR3s include the opening cysteine and the closing phenylalanine or tryptophan. The D gene is left open where the match is weak. Clone size is shown for a subset of rows, as once, few, many or a class of expanded clone.

d_gene,v_gene,j_gene,abundance,CDR3aa,CDR3nt
-,TRBV30,TRBJ1-3,-,CAGGVNRNTIYF,TGTGCCGGAGGGGTTAACCGAAACACCATATATTTT
TRBD1,TRBV10-3,TRBJ1-2,-,CAIRTDRVEIGYTF,TGTGCCATCAGGACGGACAGGGTTGAGATCGGCTACACCTTC
-,TRBV11-2,TRBJ2-6,-,CASSDGGASGANVLTF,TGTGCCAGCAGCGACGGAGGGGCCTCTGGGGCCAACGTCCTGACTTTC
TRBD1,TRBV28,TRBJ1-5,-,CASSSPDRVNQPQHF,TGTGCCAGCAGTTCCCCGGACAGGGTCAATCAGCCCCAGCATTTT
-,TRBV6-1,TRBJ2-7,-,CASKGDKSYEQYF,TGTGCCAGCAAGGGGGACAAGTCCTACGAGCAGTACTTC
-,TRBV18,TRBJ2-7,once,CASSPPQAYEQYF,TGTGCCAGCTCACCACCACAGGCCTACGAGCAGTACTTC
-,TRBV5-1,TRBJ2-2,-,CASQAGGGELFF,TGCGCCAGCCAAGCTGGAGGCGGGGAGCTGTTTTTT
TRBD1,TRBV11-3,TRBJ1-2,few,CASSLGGTGTNYGYTF,TGTGCCAGCAGCTTAGGTGGGACAGGGACTAACTATGGCTACACCTTC
TRBD2,TRBV28,TRBJ2-5,-,CASSFTSIAGGVETQYF,TGTGCCAGCAGTTTCACATCTATAGCGGGAGGGGTAGAGACCCAGTACTTC
TRBD1,TRBV7-2,TRBJ1-3,-,CASSLVPGQGYGNTIYF,TGTGCCAGCAGCCTCGTCCCGGGACAGGGTTACGGAAACACCATATATTTT
TRBD2,TRBV10-1,TRBJ2-7,-,CASSPSGMGEQYF,TGCGCCAGCTCCCCTAGCGGGATGGGCGAGCAGTACTTC
TRBD2,TRBV6-6,TRBJ2-1,once,CASSATPAGVANEQFF,TGTGCCAGCAGTGCCACACCAGCGGGAGTCGCCAATGAGCAGTTCTTC
TRBD1,TRBV28,TRBJ2-4,-,CASSGTGKNIQYF,TGTGCCAGCAGCGGGACAGGGAAAAACATTCAGTACTTC
TRBD1,TRBV5-4,TRBJ1-4,-,CASSLGQGDSNEKLFF,TGTGCCAGCAGCTTGGGACAGGGGGATTCTAATGAAAAACTGTTTTTT
TRBD1,TRBV4-1,TRBJ2-5,-,CASSQVGTGAGTQYF,TGCGCCAGCAGCCAAGTGGGGACAGGGGCGGGGACCCAGTACTTC
-,TRBV5-6,TRBJ1-1,-,CASSSVGAGYTEAFF,TGTGCCAGCAGCTCCGTCGGGGCGGGGTACACTGAAGCTTTCTTT
TRBD2,TRBV28,TRBJ2-1,-,CASRIGLAGGEQFF,TGTGCCAGCAGAATCGGACTAGCGGGAGGCGAGCAGTTCTTC
TRBD1,TRBV5-5,TRBJ1-5,-,CASSPGTGGLNQPQHF,TGTGCCAGCAGCCCCGGGACAGGGGGTTTGAATCAGCCCCAGCATTTT
TRBD1,TRBV7-9,TRBJ2-7,-,CASGDRDYEQYF,TGTGCCAGCGGGGACAGGGATTACGAGCAGTACTTC
TRBD2,TRBV6-1,TRBJ2-1,few,CASSVPRGGSYNEQFF,TGTGCCAGCAGTGTTCCGCGGGGGGGCTCCTACAATGAGCAGTTCTTC
TRBD1,TRBV5-1,TRBJ1-4,-,CASSTGQGATNEKLFF,TGCGCCAGCAGCACTGGACAGGGGGCGACTAATGAAAAACTGTTTTTT
-,TRBV2,TRBJ1-2,-,CASTPGRVRNGYTF,TGTGCCAGCACCCCCGGGAGGGTCAGGAATGGCTACACCTTC
TRBD1,TRBV15,TRBJ2-4,-,CATSVRQGATKNIQYF,TGTGCCACCAGCGTAAGACAGGGGGCTACCAAAAACATTCAGTACTTC
TRBD2,TRBV10-3,TRBJ2-1,-,CAISGGLEDEQFF,TGTGCCATCAGTGGCGGACTAGAGGACGAGCAGTTCTTC
TRBD2,TRBV11-2,TRBJ2-3,-,CASSLEAGGFTDTQYF,TGTGCCAGCAGCTTAGAAGCGGGAGGTTTCACAGATACGCAGTATTTT
-,TRBV29-1,TRBJ2-7,-,CSVLYEWGLEQYF,TGCAGCGTTCTTTACGAATGGGGCCTCGAGCAGTACTTC
-,TRBV19,TRBJ1-6,few,CASSIGANSPLHF,TGTGCCAGTAGTATAGGGGCTAATTCACCCCTCCACTTT
-,TRBV10-3,TRBJ2-5,-,CAISDTAPETQYF,TGTGCCATCAGTGATACAGCCCCAGAGACCCAGTACTTC
-,TRBV28,TRBJ2-7,-,CASSGAGESYEQYF,TGTGCCAGCAGCGGGGCAGGGGAATCCTACGAGCAGTACTTC
TRBD1,TRBV6-6,TRBJ2-7,-,CASTQTGGTAYEQYF,TGTGCCAGCACCCAGACAGGGGGAACAGCCTACGAGCAGTACTTC
TRBD1,TRBV27,TRBJ2-7,-,CASGWDRRYEQYF,TGTGCCAGCGGATGGGACAGGCGCTACGAGCAGTACTTC
-,TRBV6-5,TRBJ1-5,-,CASTADTEQPQHF,TGTGCCAGCACCGCAGACACCGAGCAGCCCCAGCATTTT
-,TRBV27,TRBJ2-7,-,CASSFHSTIYEQYF,TGTGCCAGCAGTTTTCACAGTACGATTTACGAGCAGTACTTC
TRBD2,TRBV11-2,TRBJ2-3,-,CASTSNQREAPLGAQYF,TGTGCCAGCACCTCCAACCAGCGGGAGGCCCCCCTGGGGGCGCAGTATTTT
-,TRBV19,TRBJ2-3,-,CASSMAGHTGWGADTQYF,TGTGCCAGTAGTATGGCCGGACATACGGGCTGGGGTGCAGATACGCAGTATTTT
TRBD1,TRBV6-6,TRBJ2-7,-,CASSPGTGGFYEQYF,TGTGCCAGCAGCCCTGGGACAGGGGGTTTTTACGAGCAGTACTTC
TRBD1,TRBV19,TRBJ1-4,-,CASGTTGGAEKLFF,TGTGCCAGTGGAACGACAGGGGGTGCTGAAAAACTGTTTTTT
-,TRBV7-2,TRBJ2-3,-,CASSRGPDTQYF,TGTGCCAGCAGCCGAGGCCCCGATACGCAGTATTTT
-,TRBV5-4,TRBJ2-2,-,CASSLRSSGELFF,TGTGCCAGCAGCTTGCGGAGTTCCGGGGAGCTGTTTTTT
TRBD2,TRBV5-1,TRBJ2-3,once,CASSPLAGGPDTQYF,TGCGCCAGCAGCCCACTAGCGGGAGGGCCAGATACGCAGTATTTT
-,TRBV10-3,TRBJ2-2,-,CAIRGLGRDPNTGELFF,TGTGCCATCCGAGGACTGGGCAGAGATCCGAACACCGGGGAGCTGTTTTTT
TRBD2,TRBV19,TRBJ2-7,-,CASTSGTRNYEQYF,TGTGCCAGCACCTCTGGGACTAGGAATTACGAGCAGTACTTC
-,TRBV30,TRBJ1-2,-,CAWSLSAGPQPHTF,TGTGCCTGGAGCCTCTCAGCTGGGCCCCAGCCCCACACCTTC
-,TRBV27,TRBJ2-1,-,CASSLFRGYNEQFF,TGTGCCAGCAGTTTATTCAGGGGTTACAATGAGCAGTTCTTC
-,TRBV7-8,TRBJ1-1,-,CASSLVPRGPRRDTEAFF,TGTGCCAGCAGCTTAGTCCCCAGGGGCCCTCGTCGCGACACTGAAGCTTTCTTT
TRBD1,TRBV5-4,TRBJ1-3,-,CASSTDRGGNTIYF,TGTGCCAGCAGCACAGACAGGGGCGGAAACACCATATATTTT
TRBD2,TRBV5-4,TRBJ2-1,-,CASSPRLAGVDNEQFF,TGTGCCAGCAGCCCCCGACTAGCGGGAGTTGACAATGAGCAGTTCTTC
TRBD1,TRBV29-1,TRBJ2-7,-,CSVLRGQHYEQYF,TGCAGCGTTCTAAGGGGACAGCATTACGAGCAGTACTTC
-,TRBV6-5,TRBJ1-5,-,CASSSQGDQPQHF,TGTGCCAGCAGTTCACAGGGCGATCAGCCCCAGCATTTT